This is a list of T cell receptor beta chains from one sample in a study of cytotoxic CD8 clonotypes in ibrutinib-treated CLL. Some clones are missing from TCRdb's copy, which holds only in-frame ones; the method was immunoSEQ multiplex PCR. The sample has 60,000 to 95,000 clones, less than 85% seen once. The starting material was PBMCs, obtained after 24 months of ibrutinib treatment. The receptors here all came from a human donor with chronic lymphocytic leukemia. The CDR3 runs from the conserved cysteine through the conserved F or W. Each record gives: J gene, V gene, D gene, clone size, CDR3 protein, CDR3 DNA. D genes are given only for firm matches. The size entry is marked missing in some rows and otherwise reads once, few, many or a size class.

j_call: TRBJ1-2; v_call: TRBV30; d_call: -; clone_size: few; cdr3_aa: CAWSPDTNGYGYTF; cdr3_nt: TGTGCCTGGAGTCCGGACACAAACGGGTATGGCTACACCTTC
j_call: TRBJ2-2; v_call: TRBV30; d_call: -; clone_size: -; cdr3_aa: CAWRGVNTGELFF; cdr3_nt: TGTGCCTGGAGGGGGGTTAACACCGGGGAGCTGTTTTTT
j_call: TRBJ1-2; v_call: TRBV18; d_call: TRBD1; clone_size: once; cdr3_aa: CASSPTAGQGIILGGYTF; cdr3_nt: TGTGCCAGCTCCCCCACCGCGGGACAGGGTATCATTTTGGGTGGCTACACCTTC
j_call: TRBJ2-1; v_call: TRBV4-1; d_call: -; clone_size: once; cdr3_aa: CASSQASGRANEQFF; cdr3_nt: TGCGCCAGCAGCCAAGCCTCCGGCAGGGCGAATGAGCAGTTCTTC
j_call: TRBJ1-1; v_call: TRBV5-8; d_call: -; clone_size: few; cdr3_aa: CASSLIRATEAFF; cdr3_nt: TGTGCCAGCAGCTTGATCAGGGCCACTGAAGCTTTCTTT
j_call: TRBJ2-1; v_call: TRBV2; d_call: TRBD2; clone_size: -; cdr3_aa: CASWTSSYNEQFF; cdr3_nt: TGTGCCAGTTGGACTAGCTCCTACAATGAGCAGTTCTTC
j_call: TRBJ2-5; v_call: TRBV9; d_call: -; clone_size: -; cdr3_aa: CASSLGQTFKTQYF; cdr3_nt: TGTGCCAGCAGCCTCGGACAGACTTTTAAGACCCAGTACTTC
j_call: TRBJ2-7; v_call: TRBV28; d_call: TRBD1; clone_size: -; cdr3_aa: CASRGQGSEQYF; cdr3_nt: TGTGCCAGCAGGGGACAGGGCTCCGAGCAGTACTTC
j_call: TRBJ2-2; v_call: TRBV15; d_call: -; clone_size: -; cdr3_aa: CATSFGETNTGELFF; cdr3_nt: TGTGCCACCAGCTTCGGGGAAACGAACACCGGGGAGCTGTTTTTT
j_call: TRBJ1-5; v_call: TRBV5-5; d_call: -; clone_size: few; cdr3_aa: CASSAMNGDQPQHF; cdr3_nt: TGTGCCAGCAGCGCTATGAATGGGGATCAGCCCCAGCATTTT
j_call: TRBJ2-2; v_call: TRBV5-1; d_call: TRBD2; clone_size: -; cdr3_aa: CASSWTSGPSNTGELFF; cdr3_nt: TGCGCCAGCAGCTGGACTAGCGGGCCCTCGAACACCGGGGAGCTGTTTTTT
j_call: TRBJ2-7; v_call: TRBV14; d_call: -; clone_size: -; cdr3_aa: CASSRSVSGFHEQYF; cdr3_nt: TGTGCCAGCAGCCGGTCGGTGTCGGGCTTCCACGAGCAGTACTTC
j_call: TRBJ2-3; v_call: TRBV7-3; d_call: -; clone_size: -; cdr3_aa: CASGWGDTQYF; cdr3_nt: TGTGCCAGCGGCTGGGGAGATACGCAGTATTTT
j_call: TRBJ2-7; v_call: TRBV6-1; d_call: TRBD2; clone_size: few; cdr3_aa: CASSEKAGGPGEQYF; cdr3_nt: TGTGCCAGCAGTGAAAAAGCGGGAGGGCCGGGGGAGCAGTACTTC
j_call: TRBJ1-4; v_call: TRBV5-1; d_call: TRBD1; clone_size: -; cdr3_aa: CASSLQGRFGKLFF; cdr3_nt: TGCGCCAGCAGCTTACAGGGGAGGTTCGGAAAACTGTTTTTT
j_call: TRBJ2-5; v_call: TRBV13; d_call: TRBD2; clone_size: -; cdr3_aa: CASSSGGAQETQYF; cdr3_nt: TGTGCCAGCAGTTCGGGGGGGGCACAAGAGACCCAGTACTTC
j_call: TRBJ2-6; v_call: TRBV10-3; d_call: TRBD2; clone_size: -; cdr3_aa: CAISESLAGVSGANVLTF; cdr3_nt: TGTGCCATCAGTGAGTCCCTAGCGGGAGTTTCTGGGGCCAACGTCCTGACTTTC
j_call: TRBJ1-5; v_call: TRBV19; d_call: -; clone_size: -; cdr3_aa: CASTPAGGQPQHF; cdr3_nt: TGTGCCAGTACCCCGGCTGGGGGTCAGCCCCAGCATTTT
j_call: TRBJ1-2; v_call: TRBV6-1; d_call: -; clone_size: -; cdr3_aa: CASSEAGTYGYTF; cdr3_nt: TGTGCCAGCAGTGAAGCAGGTACCTATGGCTACACCTTC
j_call: TRBJ1-1; v_call: TRBV30; d_call: -; clone_size: -; cdr3_aa: CAWNRDSAFF; cdr3_nt: TGTGCCTGGAACAGAGACTCTGCTTTCTTT
j_call: TRBJ2-6; v_call: TRBV7-6; d_call: -; clone_size: -; cdr3_aa: CASSFSSGANVLTF; cdr3_nt: TGTGCCAGCAGCTTTAGCTCTGGGGCCAACGTCCTGACTTTC
j_call: TRBJ2-7; v_call: TRBV7-2; d_call: -; clone_size: -; cdr3_aa: CASSLVWAPEQYF; cdr3_nt: TGTGCCAGCAGCTTAGTCTGGGCCCCCGAGCAGTACTTC
j_call: TRBJ1-2; v_call: TRBV20-1; d_call: -; clone_size: -; cdr3_aa: CSATLRGYTF; cdr3_nt: TGCAGTGCTACTCTTCGTGGCTACACCTTC
j_call: TRBJ2-7; v_call: TRBV18; d_call: -; clone_size: -; cdr3_aa: CASSPPGLQIEQYF; cdr3_nt: TGTGCCAGCTCACCACCTGGTTTACAGATCGAGCAGTACTTC
j_call: TRBJ2-3; v_call: TRBV11-3; d_call: TRBD1; clone_size: once; cdr3_aa: CASSLGTGRTDTQYF; cdr3_nt: TGTGCCAGCAGCCTAGGGACAGGAAGAACAGATACGCAGTATTTT
j_call: TRBJ2-1; v_call: TRBV18; d_call: TRBD2; clone_size: -; cdr3_aa: CASSPGTSGSNNEQFF; cdr3_nt: TGTGCCAGCTCACCGGGGACTAGCGGGAGCAACAATGAGCAGTTCTTC
j_call: TRBJ2-2; v_call: TRBV29-1; d_call: TRBD2; clone_size: -; cdr3_aa: CSVGASGSGELFF; cdr3_nt: TGCAGCGTTGGCGCTAGCGGGAGTGGGGAGCTGTTTTTT
j_call: TRBJ2-6; v_call: TRBV18; d_call: -; clone_size: -; cdr3_aa: CASSPDHGAGANVLTF; cdr3_nt: TGTGCCAGCTCACCAGATCATGGGGCTGGGGCCAACGTCCTGACTTTC
j_call: TRBJ2-7; v_call: TRBV5-4; d_call: -; clone_size: -; cdr3_aa: CASSLSLVHEQYF; cdr3_nt: TGTGCCAGCAGCCTCTCACTAGTCCACGAGCAGTACTTC
j_call: TRBJ1-1; v_call: TRBV2; d_call: TRBD1; clone_size: -; cdr3_aa: CASSPTGGVGAFF; cdr3_nt: TGTGCCAGCAGTCCGACAGGGGGAGTAGGAGCTTTCTTT
j_call: TRBJ2-3; v_call: TRBV7-9; d_call: TRBD2; clone_size: -; cdr3_aa: CASSLARLAGAPDTQYF; cdr3_nt: TGTGCCAGCAGCTTAGCAAGACTAGCGGGAGCTCCAGATACGCAGTATTTT